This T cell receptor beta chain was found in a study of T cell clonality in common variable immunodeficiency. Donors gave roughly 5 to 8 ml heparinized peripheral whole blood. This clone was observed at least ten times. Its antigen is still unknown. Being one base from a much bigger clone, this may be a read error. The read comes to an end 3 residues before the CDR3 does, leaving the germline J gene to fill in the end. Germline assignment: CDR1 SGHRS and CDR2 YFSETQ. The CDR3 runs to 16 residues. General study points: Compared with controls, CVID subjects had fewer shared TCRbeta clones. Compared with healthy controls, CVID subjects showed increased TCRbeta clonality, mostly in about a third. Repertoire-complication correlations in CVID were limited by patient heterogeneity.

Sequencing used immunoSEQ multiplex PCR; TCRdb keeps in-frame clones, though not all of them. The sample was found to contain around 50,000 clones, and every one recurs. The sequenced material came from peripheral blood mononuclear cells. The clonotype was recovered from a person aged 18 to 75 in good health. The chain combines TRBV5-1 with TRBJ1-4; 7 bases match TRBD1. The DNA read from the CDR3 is TGCGCCAGCAGCTTAACAGGGGATTCTGGGGCCAACGTA. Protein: CASSLTGDSGANV. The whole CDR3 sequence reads CASSLTGDSGANVLFF.